The clone carrying this T cell receptor beta chain was counted a single time. This specimen belongs to a study of cytotoxic CD8 clonotypes in ibrutinib-treated CLL. Libraries were prepared by immunoSEQ multiplex PCR; TCRdb keeps only in-frame clonotypes and omits some of them. The sample lists about 140,000 clones; 91% were seen once. The CDR3 loop spans 16 amino acids. With 3 bases removed from V and 4 bases from J, the gap between germline ends came to 19 bases. CDR1 and CDR2 from the germline V gene are SNHLY and FYNNEI. This specimen was PBMCs, taken after 12 months of ibrutinib treatment. The receptor was isolated from a human donor with chronic lymphocytic leukemia. The J gene is TRBJ2-7, the V gene TRBV2, with D tentatively TRBD2 (6 bases). The CDR3 DNA reads TGTGCCAGCAGTGAGAGGTGGGCGGGAAGACAGTACGAGCAGTACTTC. This encodes CASSERWAGRQYEQYF. The variable domain in full, completed from reference TRBV2 and TRBJ2-7, reads EPEVTQTPSHQVTQMGQEVILRCVPISNHLYFYWYRQILGQKVEFLVSFYNNEISEKSEIFDDQFSVERPDGSNFTLKIRSTKLEDSAMYFCASSERWAGRQYEQYFGPGTRLTVT.